This record looks at one T cell receptor (beta chain) sequence and its context. Its antigen is not known. The junction had 7 bases not matched to a gene; V was cut back by 8 bases and J by 5 bases. The V gene's germline CDR1 is SNHLY and CDR2 FYNNEI. The CDR3 spans 13 residues. The data originate from a study of shared clonotypes between healthy human individuals. Looking at the study overall: Donor composition was a couple of women and three men, aged 18 to 49.

Profiling relied on immunoSEQ multiplex PCR, and the TCRdb table lists in-frame clones only, not all of them. The sample comprises hundreds of thousands of clones, around 81% of which are singletons, and about 12% rests with the top ten. Whole-study findings and limits: Apart from blood, nothing was sampled; tissue repertoires likely differ.

Extraction of genomic DNA in unsorted samples used around 82 million PBMCs. The receptor was derived from a woman in her 40s in good health. Some clones in this sample may be carry-over from other donors' samples. The V and J genes are TRBV2 and TRBJ2-5, with 8 positions matching TRBD1. Sequencing used PBMCs. CDR3 amino acids: CASSRGPRETQYF. CDR3 bases: TGTGCCAGCTCCAGGGGGCCTCGGGAGACCCAGTACTTC.